What follows are 22 T cell receptor beta chains derived from one specimen sequenced in a study of cytomegalovirus exposure and HLA in healthy donors listed by TCRdb under 2017. Libraries were prepared through the immunoSEQ multiplex PCR assay. For the multiplex PCR, a mixture combining 60 forward primers for TCR Vbeta segments and 13 reverse primers for TCR Jbeta segments was used. TCRdb re-hosts the immuneACCESS table, in-frame sequences only. Its copies lack some clones; in the studies checked, an unresolved V gene accounts for under half of them, and the cause for the rest is not known. The record for this sample contains roughly 120,000 clones. The ten biggest clones cover around 3.6% of the sample. Sequencing was done on a sample of PBMCs. The receptor source for this set is a man between 18 and 29 years old in good health and CMV-seronegative.

The chain uses TRBV27 and TRBJ2-1, with D tentatively TRBD2 (6 bases). Germline V gene data show CDR1 as MNHEY and CDR2 as SMNVEV (reference sequence). This CDR3 has 15 amino acids. V shed 4 bases and J shed 6 bases, with 16 bases lying between them. Written as DNA, the CDR3 is TGTGCCAGCAGTTCCATCGGGGTAGCGGCCAATGAGCAGTTCTTC. This gives the protein CASSSIGVAANEQFF.

This chain joins TRBV9 and TRBJ2-6, with 9 bases aligning to TRBD2. This CDR3 is 17 amino acids long. Germline loops: CDR1 SGDLS, CDR2 YYNGEE. V was pared by 3 bases and J by 0 bases, with 4 bases of the junction left unmatched. The CDR3 DNA reads TGTGCCAGCAGCGCCCATAGCGGGAGCTCTGGGGCCAACGTCCTGACTTTC. It codes for CASSAHSGSSGANVLTF.

V is TRBV7-2 and J is TRBJ2-3, with 8 bases aligning to TRBD2. The CDR3 contains 16 residues. Germline CDR1 and CDR2: SGHTA and FQGNSA. Trimming removed 1 base from V and 2 bases from J; junction bases left unmatched: 5. CDR3 region: CASSLGAGAFTDTQYF. The CDR3 coding sequence is TGTGCCAGCAGCTTAGGAGCGGGAGCCTTCACAGATACGCAGTATTTT.

The V and J genes are TRBV27 and TRBJ1-1, with D unresolved. This CDR3 spans 13 amino acids. In germline, CDR1 is MNHEY, CDR2 SMNVEV (reference sequence). The V end was cut by 5 bases, the J end by 0 bases, with 7 bases between. The CDR3 sequence: CASSGQMNTEAFF. In DNA, the CDR3 is TGTGCCAGCAGTGGTCAGATGAACACTGAAGCTTTCTTT.

V is TRBV6-5 and J is TRBJ2-7; D might be TRBD2 (6 bases). Looked up from germline, CDR1 is MNHEY and CDR2 is SVGAGI. The germline V and J ends were trimmed by 6 bases and 5 bases, with 14 bases remaining between them. The CDR3 spans 13 residues. The CDR3 reads CASRTGGDHEQYF. CDR3 in DNA: TGTGCCAGCAGAACAGGAGGGGACCACGAGCAGTACTTC.

The chain joins TRBV2 to TRBJ2-1; D unclear. V lost 7 bases and J lost 8, with 9 bases in between. Germline assignment: CDR1 SNHLY and CDR2 FYNNEI. The CDR3 extends over 11 amino acids. The CDR3 sequence is CASKLIHEQFF. In DNA, the CDR3 is TGTGCCAGCAAGCTCATCCATGAGCAGTTCTTC.

The gene calls are TRBV15 and TRBJ2-7, with D possibly being TRBD2 (5 bases). The CDR3 consists of 14 residues. Trimming cost V 0 bases and J 2 bases, with 8 bases left between them. Germline lookup yields CDR1 LNHNV and CDR2 YYDKDF (reference sequence). The CDR3 sequence: CATSRDPGTYEQYF. The CDR3 DNA reads TGTGCCACCAGCAGAGACCCGGGAACCTACGAGCAGTACTTC.

The rearrangement uses TRBV5-1 and TRBJ1-1; D possibly corresponds to TRBD1 (5 bases). The length of the CDR3 is 17 residues. Trimming pared 0 bases from V and 3 bases from J, leaving 18 bases between. Germline V lookup: CDR1 SGHRS, CDR2 YFSETQ. The DNA for the CDR3 is TGCGCCAGCAGCTTGGGTAGACTCGGGGGAAGGGACACTGAAGCTTTCTTT. This sequence encodes CASSLGRLGGRDTEAFF.

The chain couples TRBV7-2 to TRBJ1-1; D unclear. Germline CDR1 and CDR2: SGHTA and FQGNSA. The CDR3 length is 15 residues. The V and J ends lost 4 bases and 5 bases respectively, with 17 bases between them. The CDR3 region is CASSSGWTGETEAFF. For the CDR3, the DNA is TGTGCCAGCAGCTCCGGATGGACCGGGGAGACTGAAGCTTTCTTT.

The chain uses TRBV7-2 and TRBJ1-5; D unclear. This CDR3 comprises 12 residues. Germline V gives CDR1 SGHTA, CDR2 FQGNSA. V was pared by 5 bases and J by 6 bases, with 8 bases between. The CDR3 DNA reads TGTGCCAGCAGCCCCCCGCGTCAGCCCCAGCATTTT. This encodes CASSPPRQPQHF. Supplemented by reference TRBV7-2 and TRBJ1-5, the full variable domain reads GAGVSQSPSNKVTEKGKDVELRCDPISGHTALYWYRQSLGQGLEFLIYFQGNSAPDKSGLPSDRFSAERTGGSVSTLTIQRTQQEDSAVYLCASSPPRQPQHFGDGTRLSIL.

This rearrangement joins TRBV2 to TRBJ2-7, with 12 bases aligning to TRBD1. The germline V gene has CDR1 SNHLY and CDR2 FYNNEI. CDR3 length: 14 residues. Germline trimming cut 7 bases from V and 6 bases from J; bases unmatched to any gene: 7. CDR3 DNA sequence: TGTGCCAGCATTGCCGGGACAGGGGGCGCCGAGCAGTACTTC. It encodes CASIAGTGGAEQYF.

The chain recombines TRBV4-1 with TRBJ2-2, with D possibly matching TRBD1 (6 bases). Germline V CDR1 and CDR2: MGHRA, YSYEKL. Deletions cut 4 bases from V and 5 bases from J, with 14 bases between. The length of the CDR3 is 15 residues. CDR3 region: CASSLSGHGTGELFF. The CDR3 DNA reads as TGCGCCAGCAGCCTGTCGGGACATGGGACCGGGGAGCTGTTTTTT.

The V call is TRBV5-1, the J call TRBJ1-2, with TRBD1 matching over 7 bases. Germline trimming cut 4 bases from V and 4 bases from J; bases unmatched to any gene: 7. This CDR3 region has 14 residues. Germline V CDR1 and CDR2: SGHRS, YFSETQ. CDR3 sequence: CASSTVQGIYGYTF. In DNA form, the CDR3 reads TGCGCCAGCAGCACGGTACAGGGGATCTATGGCTACACCTTC. The whole variable domain, filled in from reference TRBV5-1 and TRBJ1-2, reads KAGVTQTPRYLIKTRGQQVTLSCSPISGHRSVSWYQQTPGQGLQFLFEYFSETQRNKGNFPGRFSGRQFSNSRSEMNVSTLELGDSALYLCASSTVQGIYGYTFGSGTRLTVV.

The chain employs TRBV27 and TRBJ2-3; 8 bases map to TRBD2. The germline gives CDR1 MNHEY, CDR2 SMNVEV (reference sequence). The CDR3 consists of 16 residues. Trimming at V came to 5 bases and at J to 0 bases, leaving 7 bases not matched to a gene. As DNA, the CDR3 is TGTGCCAGCAGTGTAGTGAGCGGGAGTAGCACAGATACGCAGTATTTT. Translated, it gives CASSVVSGSSTDTQYF.

The chain recombines TRBV5-5 with TRBJ2-5; TRBD1 aligns across 7 bases. This CDR3 is built from 14 residues. The V and J ends lost 2 bases and 5 bases, in that order; junction bases with no gene match: 6. Germline CDR1 SGHKS, CDR2 YYEKEE (reference sequence). CDR3 sequence (DNA): TGTGCCAGCAGCTTTGAAGGCAGGGGGGAGACCCAGTACTTC. Encoded protein: CASSFEGRGETQYF.

This chain joins TRBV19 and TRBJ2-1, with D possibly matching TRBD2 (7 bases). The V end lost 5 bases, the J end lost 5 bases, and 13 bases lay between the germline ends. CDR3 length equals 14 residues. Germline CDR1 is LNHDA and CDR2 is SQIVND (reference sequence). The CDR3 nucleotides are TGTGCCAGTAGTTGGGGGAGGGGGAACAATGAGCAGTTCTTC. It translates to CASSWGRGNNEQFF.

The rearrangement uses TRBV6-1 and TRBJ1-6; D is unresolved. The CDR3 loop spans 16 amino acids. Germline V gene sequence: CDR1 MNHNS, CDR2 SASEGT. Trimming left V 4 bases short and J 0 bases short, with 10 bases between. CDR3 region: CASSVVRSSYNSPLHF. DNA for the CDR3: TGTGCCAGCAGTGTGGTAAGGAGCTCCTATAATTCACCCCTCCACTTT.

The rearrangement uses TRBV6-6 and TRBJ2-3, with D perhaps matching TRBD1 (8 bases). In germline, CDR1 is MNHNY, CDR2 SVGAGI (reference sequence). V shed 11 bases and J shed 3 bases, with 18 bases lying between them. The CDR3 extends over 14 amino acids. CDR3 loop: CAGQQGGRTDTQYF. The DNA for the CDR3 is TGTGCCGGACAACAGGGGGGGAGAACAGATACGCAGTATTTT.

CDR3 region: CASSERETGLNYGYTF. CDR3 in DNA: TGTGCCAGCAGTGAACGGGAGACAGGGCTAAACTATGGCTACACCTTC. The V call is TRBV2, the J call TRBJ1-2; 7 nucleotides align to TRBD1. This CDR3 is built from 16 residues. CDR1 is SNHLY and CDR2 is FYNNEI in the germline V gene. Trimming took 2 bases from V and 2 from J; bases not matched to a gene: 8.

This sequence joins TRBV7-6 and TRBJ1-2, with 9 bases that match TRBD1. V was clipped by 4 bases and J by 7 bases; unmatched bases: 7. Germline CDR1 is SGHVS and CDR2 is FNYEAQ. This CDR3 has 14 residues. CDR3 sequence reads: CASSSIGQGSGYTF. The CDR3 coding sequence is TGTGCCAGCAGCTCGATTGGACAGGGGAGTGGCTACACCTTC.

The chain recombines TRBV7-6 with TRBJ1-2, with D tentatively TRBD1 (5 bases). V was pared by 4 bases and J by 4 bases, with 19 bases between. Per germline, CDR1 SGHVS and CDR2 FNYEAQ. CDR3 size: 16 residues. CDR3 amino acids: CASSSSGTATFYGYTF. As DNA, the CDR3 is TGTGCCAGCAGCTCTTCCGGGACTGCCACATTCTATGGCTACACCTTC.

In nucleotides, the CDR3 is TGTGCCATCCAAAGACAGGGAAGTTACGAGCAGTACTTC. Translation gives CAIQRQGSYEQYF. This sequence joins TRBV28 and TRBJ2-7; 7 bases are shared with TRBD1. CDR3 length equals 13 residues. Trimming removed 10 bases from V and 4 bases from J; junction bases left unmatched: 10. Germline loops: CDR1 MDHEN, CDR2 SYDVKM.